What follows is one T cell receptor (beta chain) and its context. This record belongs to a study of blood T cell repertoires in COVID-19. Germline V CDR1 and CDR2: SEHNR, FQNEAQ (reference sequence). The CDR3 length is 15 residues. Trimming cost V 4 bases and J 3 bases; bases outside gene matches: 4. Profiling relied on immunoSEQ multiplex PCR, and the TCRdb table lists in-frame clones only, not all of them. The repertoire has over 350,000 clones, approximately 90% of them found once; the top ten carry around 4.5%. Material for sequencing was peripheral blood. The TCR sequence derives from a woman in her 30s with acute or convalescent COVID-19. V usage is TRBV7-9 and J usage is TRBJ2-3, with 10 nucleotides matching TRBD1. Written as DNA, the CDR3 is TGTGCCAGCAGCTCCTGGGACAGGGGAACAGATACGCAGTATTTT. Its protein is CASSSWDRGTDTQYF.